These 22 T cell receptor beta chains came from one sample sequenced in a study of shared clonotypes between healthy human individuals. Method: immunoSEQ multiplex PCR; TCRdb's copy keeps in-frame clones and lacks some. The table has about 990,000 clones, 78% seen once. The sample taken for sequencing was memory CD4+ T cells from PBMCs. Indicated subset: CD45RA-negative fraction. The receptors here all came from a man younger than 30 in good health. Some clones in this sample may be carry-over from other donors' samples.

CDR3 in amino acids: CASKVSDEQFF. CDR3 bases: TGTGCCAGCAAAGTGAGCGATGAGCAGTTCTTC. The genes are TRBV6-1 and TRBJ2-1; no reliable D call. The CDR3 is 11 amino acids. CDR1 and CDR2 from the germline V gene are MNHNS and SASEGT. Trimming stripped 7 bases from V and 8 bases from J, with 9 bases between.

In this sample, this clone turned up a few times. The genes are TRBV27 and TRBJ1-1, with TRBD1 as a possible D gene (5 bases). The CDR3 covers 13 residues. Trimming left V 5 bases short and J 6 bases short, with 13 bases between. In germline, CDR1 is MNHEY, CDR2 SMNVEV (reference sequence). The CDR3 nucleotides are TGTGCCAGCAGTCCCCGGGACCGCCCTGAAGCTTTCTTT. This gives the protein CASSPRDRPEAFF.

Points on this clone: Since a far larger clone is one base different, this is likely a read error. Distinct nucleotide sequences in the sample also encode this CDR3. The genes are TRBV29-1 and TRBJ2-7, with 13 bases that match TRBD2. From germline, CDR1 is SQVTM and CDR2 ANQGSEA. The CDR3 spans 15 residues. The CDR3: CSVEGGLAGDDEQYF. In nucleotides, the CDR3 is TGTAGCGTTGAGGGAGGACTAGCGGGAGATGACGAGCAGTACTTC.

J is TRBJ2-7 and V is TRBV7-2, with 7 bases lining up with TRBD1. Germline V gives CDR1 SGHTA, CDR2 FQGNSA. Trimming removed 5 bases from V and 6 bases from J; junction bases left unmatched: 7. This CDR3 contains 13 residues. CDR3 sequence reads: CASSPQTGTEQYF. The CDR3 nucleotides are TGTGCCAGCAGCCCCCAGACAGGGACCGAGCAGTACTTC.

The chain recombines TRBV18 with TRBJ2-1; 7 bases match TRBD2. CDR1 and CDR2 from the germline V gene are KGHSH and LQKENI. V trimming: 3 bases; J trimming: 9 bases; junction bases outside the gene matches: 2. This CDR3 is 12 amino acids long. The DNA for the CDR3 is TGTGCCAGCTCACCTAGGGAGGGTGAGCAGTTCTTC. Translation: CASSPREGEQFF.

The rearrangement links TRBV9 to TRBJ2-1; TRBD2 aligns across 7 bases. The CDR3 totals 16 residues. Germline values: CDR1 SGDLS, CDR2 YYNGEE. Trimming took 3 bases from V and 0 from J; bases not matched to a gene: 6. The CDR3 sequence: CASSAGGHSSYNEQFF. CDR3 coding DNA: TGTGCCAGCAGCGCGGGGGGTCACAGCTCCTACAATGAGCAGTTCTTC.

For this clone: A much larger clonotype is one base distant, so this may be a read error. V gene TRBV11-2 combines with J gene TRBJ2-7; TRBD1 matches at 10 bases. Trimming took 5 bases from V and 3 from J; bases not matched to a gene: 1. The CDR3 sequence is 13 residues long. Germline lookup yields CDR1 SGHAT and CDR2 FQNNGV. CDR3 DNA: TGTGCCAGCAGCCGGACAGGGGGCTACGAGCAGTACTTC. Translation gives CASSRTGGYEQYF.

This sequence joins TRBV5-6 and TRBJ2-7; 7 bases agree with TRBD2. CDR1 and CDR2 (germline): SGHDT, YYEEEE. The CDR3 is 15 amino acids. The V and J ends lost 0 bases and 1 base, in that order; junction bases with no gene match: 4. CDR3 sequence: CASSLGPSGSYEQYF. Written as DNA, the CDR3 is TGTGCCAGCAGCTTGGGCCCTAGCGGATCCTACGAGCAGTACTTC.

The genes are TRBV2 and TRBJ2-3; 8 nucleotides align to TRBD1. The CDR3 runs 12 residues. Germline CDR1 and CDR2: SNHLY and FYNNEI. Trimming cost V 8 bases and J 8 bases; bases outside gene matches: 6. The CDR3, as DNA: TGTGCCAGCGGACAGGGATTCGGTACGCAGTATTTT. This sequence encodes CASGQGFGTQYF.

This clone has at least ten counts. The sample contains more than one DNA sequence encoding this CDR3. The gene calls are TRBV27 and TRBJ2-5, with D hard to call. CDR3 length: 12 amino acids. The V end lost 4 bases, the J end lost 5 bases, and 8 bases lay between the germline ends. Germline lookup yields CDR1 MNHEY and CDR2 SMNVEV (reference sequence). The CDR3 coding sequence is TGTGCCAGCAGTTCGCTCGGGGAGACCCAGTACTTC. It is translated as CASSSLGETQYF.

This clone was counted a few times. The chain is built from TRBV7-9 and TRBJ1-2; weak D call: TRBD1 (6 bases). The CDR3 covers 18 residues. From germline, CDR1 is SEHNR and CDR2 FQNEAQ (reference sequence). The V end was cut by 6 bases, the J end by 5 bases, with 28 bases between. The CDR3 region is CASSPDGAVGASGYGYTF. The CDR3 bases are TGTGCCAGCAGTCCAGATGGGGCTGTGGGGGCCTCGGGATATGGCTACACCTTC.

This clone was recorded once. The chain is built from TRBV9 and TRBJ1-2; D is undetermined. Germline V gene sequence: CDR1 SGDLS, CDR2 YYNGEE. This CDR3 comprises 18 residues. Trimming pared 4 bases from V and 1 base from J, leaving 23 bases between. The CDR3 DNA reads TGTGCCAGCAGCTCGCCCGGCCCGGAATCCAGAAATAACTATGGCTACACCTTC. This translates into CASSSPGPESRNNYGYTF.

This chain connects TRBV27 to TRBJ2-1, with 7 nucleotides matching TRBD2. The CDR3 totals 14 residues. CDR1 is MNHEY and CDR2 is SMNVEV in the germline V gene (reference sequence). J gave up 3 bases and V 6 bases, and 5 bases lay outside the gene matches. As DNA, the CDR3 is TGTGCCAGCAGGAGTGGGACTATCTACAATGAGCAGTTCTTC. It codes for CASRSGTIYNEQFF.

Note on this clone: Other DNA variants within this sample encode the same CDR3. The chain employs TRBV5-1 and TRBJ2-3; 7 nucleotides line up with TRBD1. This CDR3 is built from 14 residues. V shed 2 bases, J shed 2 bases, and the junction held 2 bases outside the gene matches. From germline, CDR1 is SGHRS and CDR2 YFSETQ. CDR3 in amino acids: CASSLGGSTDTQYF. As DNA, the CDR3 is TGCGCCAGCAGCTTAGGGGGCTCCACAGATACGCAGTATTTT.

As regards this clone: A far larger clone is just one base off, so this is likely a read error. The same CDR3 can be traced to other DNA sequences in this sample. This chain links TRBV30 with TRBJ2-2, with 13 bases aligning to TRBD2. The germline V gene encodes CDR1 GTSNPN and CDR2 SVGIG (reference sequence). The CDR3 has 18 residues. V shed 4 bases, J shed 3 bases, and the junction held 11 bases outside the gene matches. The CDR3 region has the DNA TGTGCCTGGACCCACCCGGGACTAGCGGGAACGCACACCGGGGAGCTGTTTTTT. Protein sequence: CAWTHPGLAGTHTGELFF.

The chain joins TRBV6-1 to TRBJ2-5; D is tentatively TRBD1 or TRBD2 (5 bases each). Trimming removed 6 bases at V and 1 base at J, with 9 bases between. Germline CDR1 reads MNHNS; CDR2 reads SASEGT. The CDR3 extends over 13 amino acids. This CDR3 reads CASRGVPQETQYF. The CDR3 coding sequence is TGTGCCAGCAGGGGGGTGCCCCAAGAGACCCAGTACTTC.

The chain uses TRBV7-2 and TRBJ2-3, with 9 bases fitting TRBD2. V gave up 1 base and J gave up 3 bases; unmatched junction bases: 5. This CDR3 is built from 16 residues. The germline V gene encodes CDR1 SGHTA and CDR2 FQGNSA. CDR3 nucleotide sequence: TGTGCCAGCAGCTTAGGGGGAGCGGGAGGAACAGATACGCAGTATTTT. Amino acid sequence: CASSLGGAGGTDTQYF.

This clone appeared once. The genes are TRBV7-6 and TRBJ1-1; 7 bases line up with TRBD1. After removal of 5 bases from V and 4 bases from J, the junction contained 7 bases not matched to a gene. This CDR3 spans 14 amino acids. CDR1 SGHVS and CDR2 FNYEAQ come from the germline V gene. The CDR3 coding sequence is TGTGCCAGCAGCCTAAACAGGGGACGCACTGAAGCTTTCTTT. This encodes CASSLNRGRTEAFF.

The V call is TRBV12-2, the J call TRBJ1-5. TRBV12-2 counts as a pseudogene. The length of the CDR3 is 16 residues. The CDR3 sequence: CASRSELVMGDQPQHF. Written as DNA, the CDR3 is TGTGCAAGTCGCTCAGAATTGGTAATGGGGGATCAGCCCCAGCATTTT.

In regard to this clone: This may be a read error, as it is one base from a much larger clone. Other DNA sequences in this sample translate to the same CDR3. This chain joins TRBV28 and TRBJ2-2; 12 bases fit TRBD2. Germline CDR1 and CDR2: MDHEN and SYDVKM. This CDR3 comprises 15 residues. For the CDR3, the DNA is TGCGCCAGCAGTCACGGACTAGCGGGACCCGGGGAGCTGTTTTTT. Encoded protein: CASSHGLAGPGELFF.

The rearrangement links TRBV4-3 to TRBJ2-1; no clear D. Germline-derived CDR1 and CDR2 are LGHNA and YSLEER. CDR3 length equals 16 residues. V gave up 0 bases and J gave up 3 bases, with 12 bases separating them. This CDR3 is CASSQEQQMVYNEQFF. The CDR3 DNA reads TGCGCCAGCAGCCAAGAGCAGCAGATGGTCTACAATGAGCAGTTCTTC.

The rearrangement joins TRBV29-1 to TRBJ1-2, with D perhaps TRBD1 (6 bases). Germline values: CDR1 SQVTM, CDR2 ANQGSEA. The CDR3 totals 13 residues. Trimming removed 2 bases from V and 4 bases from J, with 11 bases in between. This CDR3 is CSVESGAGYGYTF. In DNA form, the CDR3 reads TGCAGCGTTGAATCGGGGGCCGGCTATGGCTACACCTTC. The variable domain in full, with the rest retrieved from reference TRBV29-1 and TRBJ1-2, is SAVISQKPSRDICQRGTSLTIQCQVDSQVTMMFWYRQQPGQSLTLIATANQGSEATYESGFVIDKFPISRPNLTFSTLTVSNMSPEDSSIYLCSVESGAGYGYTFGSGTRLTVV.